The rows below give T cell receptor beta chains drawn from one sample of a study of beta chain features in type 1 diabetes. Repertoires were generated with immunoSEQ multiplex PCR, while TCRdb's copy carries only in-frame clones and drops some. The sample records about 160,000 clones, 6.5% to 8.5% being singletons. The sample was central memory CD4+ T cells from blood. The receptors were gathered from a woman aged 18-29 years with type 1 diabetes. CDR3s include the opening cysteine and the closing phenylalanine or tryptophan. D genes are given only for firm matches. Size is stated for part of the rows, as once, few or many counts, or as a class when the clone is expanded.

d_call	v_call	j_call	cdr3_length	clone_size	cdr3_nt	cdr3_aa
TRBD2	TRBV4-2	TRBJ2-7	17	.	TGTGCCAGCAGCCAAGGGGAAGGGAGGGCCGGGTCCTACGAGCAGTACTTC	CASSQGEGRAGSYEQYF
TRBD2	TRBV30	TRBJ2-3	17	few	TGTGCCTGGATTACCGGGACTAGCGGGAGAGGCACAGATACGCAGTATTTT	CAWITGTSGRGTDTQYF
.	TRBV5-4	TRBJ1-1	13	.	TGTGCCACCCTGGTCCGAGGGAACACTGAAGCTTTCTTT	CATLVRGNTEAFF
.	TRBV6-4	TRBJ2-7	14	.	TGTGCCAGCCCCATGGGAGGGGGGACCTACGAGCAGTACTTC	CASPMGGGTYEQYF
.	TRBV9	TRBJ1-6	13	.	TGTGCCAGCAGCGCCGGACAGTTTTCACCCCTCCACTTT	CASSAGQFSPLHF
.	TRBV30	TRBJ2-7	11	few	TGTGCCTGGAGTCATTCCTACGAGCAGTACTTC	CAWSHSYEQYF
.	TRBV7-2	TRBJ1-1	12	.	TGTGCCAGCAGCTTCATTGGGGGCGAAGCTTTCTTT	CASSFIGGEAFF
TRBD2	TRBV5-1	TRBJ2-1	15	.	TGCGCCAGCTCCCAACAGGGACTAGCTTTAGATGAGCAGTTCTTC	CASSQQGLALDEQFF
TRBD2	TRBV30	TRBJ2-3	14	.	TGTGCCTGGGGCCCGGGGGGAAGCACAGATACGCAGTATTTT	CAWGPGGSTDTQYF
TRBD1	TRBV4-3	TRBJ2-1	16	.	TGCGCCAGCAGCCAAGAGACAGGGAACATGGACAATGAGCAGTTCTTC	CASSQETGNMDNEQFF
.	TRBV5-1	TRBJ2-5	15	.	TGCGCCAGCAGCTTGGGGCGTAGTGGAGCGGAGACCCAGTACTTC	CASSLGRSGAETQYF
TRBD1	TRBV5-1	TRBJ2-7	14	.	TGCGCCAGCAGCCCTGACAGGGGTCGGTACGAGCAGTACTTC	CASSPDRGRYEQYF
TRBD1	TRBV2	TRBJ1-4	15	.	TGTGCCAGCAGTGTAGGGACAGGACGAGGTGAAAAACTGTTTTTT	CASSVGTGRGEKLFF
.	TRBV28	TRBJ2-7	13	few	TGTGCCAGCAGTTTTGTGGGAGAGAAAGAGCAGTACTTC	CASSFVGEKEQYF
.	TRBV5-4	TRBJ2-1	13	few	TGTGCCAGCAGTCGGCTGGGCTGGCATGAGCAGTTCTTC	CASSRLGWHEQFF
.	TRBV6-4	TRBJ2-1	13	.	TGTGCCAGCAGTGACATGCGAGGCAATGAGCAGTTCTTC	CASSDMRGNEQFF
.	TRBV14	TRBJ2-5	17	few	TGTGCCAGCAGCCCCATGGAGGGACTCTCGGGGCAAGAGACCCAGTACTTC	CASSPMEGLSGQETQYF
.	TRBV23-1	TRBJ1-4	14	.	TGCGCCAGCAGTCAATGGGCAGGGGAGGAAAAACTGTTTTTT	CASSQWAGEEKLFF
.	TRBV7-2	TRBJ1-6	14	few	TGTGCCAGCAGCCACCGGGACGGACTACTTGCCCTCCACTTT	CASSHRDGLLALHF
TRBD1	TRBV29-1	TRBJ2-4	13	many	TGCAGCGTCCTCCGGGACAGGGGAGACATTCAGTACTTC	CSVLRDRGDIQYF
TRBD2	TRBV15	TRBJ2-1	15	few	TGTGCCACCAGAACCGGGACTAGCGGATACAATGAGCAGTTCTTC	CATRTGTSGYNEQFF
TRBD1	TRBV11-2	TRBJ2-6	17	.	TGTGCCAGCAGCAACCGGGACAGGGGGCCTGGGGCCAACGTCCTGACTTTC	CASSNRDRGPGANVLTF
TRBD1	TRBV7-2	TRBJ2-1	13	.	TGTGCCAGCAGCCGGGACAGTGTCAATGAGCAGTTCTTC	CASSRDSVNEQFF
.	TRBV20-1	TRBJ2-3	11	few	TGCAGTGCTGGGAGATCAGATACGCAGTATTTT	CSAGRSDTQYF
TRBD2	TRBV7-2	TRBJ2-5	18	.	TGTGCCAGCAGCCGAAGGGCTAGCGGGGGGGCCGGGCAAGAGACCCAGTACTTC	CASSRRASGGAGQETQYF
.	TRBV5-4	TRBJ1-1	14	.	TGTGCCAGCAGCTTTGGCCCTCCGCGGGATGAAGCTTTCTTT	CASSFGPPRDEAFF
.	TRBV11-2	TRBJ2-3	17	.	TGTGCCAGCAGCTTAGGGGCGGGGGCAACTAGCACAGATACGCAGTATTTT	CASSLGAGATSTDTQYF
TRBD1	TRBV5-1	TRBJ1-4	15	few	TGCGCCAGCAGCTTCGGACAGGGCCGTGGGGAAAAACTGTTTTTT	CASSFGQGRGEKLFF
TRBD2	TRBV18	TRBJ2-1	17	.	TGTGCCAGCTCACCAACCTGGACTAGCGGGGCCTACAATGAGCAGTTCTTC	CASSPTWTSGAYNEQFF
.	TRBV2	TRBJ1-2	12	.	TGTGCCAGCAGGGCCGCTGACTATGGCTACACCTTC	CASRAADYGYTF
.	TRBV29-1	TRBJ2-3	12	.	TGCAGCGTTGTTTATCAGGACTTCGCGCAGTATTTT	CSVVYQDFAQYF
TRBD2	TRBV4-3	TRBJ2-1	16	few	TGCGCCAGCAGCCAAAACCGAGGGACTAGCGGGGATGAGCAGTTCTTC	CASSQNRGTSGDEQFF
.	TRBV28	TRBJ1-1	12	few	TGTGCCAGCGGTAGGGGCCACACTGAAGCTTTCTTT	CASGRGHTEAFF
.	TRBV28	TRBJ2-4	16	few	TGTGCCAGCAGCCTGACGGGGGTCCTAGCCAAAAACATTCAGTACTTC	CASSLTGVLAKNIQYF
TRBD2	TRBV28	TRBJ2-7	14	.	TGTGCCAGCAGTCGACCCCAGCGGGAGCGTGAGCAGTACTTC	CASSRPQREREQYF
TRBD1	TRBV4-3	TRBJ2-7	15	.	TGCGCCAGCAGCCAAGAACAGGACAGGGGCTACGAGCAGTACTTC	CASSQEQDRGYEQYF
.	TRBV29-1	TRBJ1-1	10	.	TGCAGCGGGGGGGGGACTGAAGCTTTCTTT	CSGGGTEAFF
TRBD1	TRBV28	TRBJ2-7	20	few	TGTGCCAGCAGTTCTGCTTTCCGGGACAGGTTCGCCAGGAGGACCCACGAGCAGTACTTC	CASSSAFRDRFARRTHEQYF
.	TRBV6-6	TRBJ1-2	12	.	TGTGCCAGCAGCCAGGGGAACTATGGCTACACCTTC	CASSQGNYGYTF
.	TRBV7-2	TRBJ1-4	15	few	TGTGCCAGCAGCTTAAGTTCGGGTCTTAATGAAAAACTGTTTTTT	CASSLSSGLNEKLFF
TRBD1	TRBV11-2	TRBJ2-1	15	many	TGTGCCAGCAGCTCCCCGGGACAGTTTTACAATGAGCAGTTCTTC	CASSSPGQFYNEQFF
.	TRBV20-1	TRBJ1-5	11	.	TGCAGTGCGAGAGACTATCAGCCCCAGCATTTT	CSARDYQPQHF
TRBD2	TRBV6-5	TRBJ2-7	13	few	TGTGCCAGCAGGCGGAGGGAGGGCTACGAGCAGTACTTC	CASRRREGYEQYF
.	TRBV7-9	TRBJ1-5	12	.	TGTGCCAGCAGCTTAACGGGTCAGCCCCAGCATTTT	CASSLTGQPQHF
TRBD1	TRBV30	TRBJ2-5	14	.	TGTGCCTGGACACCCAGGACAGGGGGTGAGACCCAGTACTTC	CAWTPRTGGETQYF
.	TRBV2	TRBJ1-1	13	.	TGTGCCAGCAGCGCCGGAGAGAACACTGAAGCTTTCTTT	CASSAGENTEAFF
.	TRBV5-1	TRBJ2-1	17	few	TGCGCCAGCAGCTTGGTGAGTGGCGGGATTTCCTACAATGAGCAGTTCTTC	CASSLVSGGISYNEQFF